Presented here are 27 T cell receptor beta chains from one specimen sequenced in a study of Graves' ophthalmopathy and Graves' hyperthyroidism. RNA transcripts provided the template for amplifying TCR beta CDR3 regions. HTBI primers served in a first-round RT-PCR, which a second-round multiplex PCR followed. TCRdb itself ran the multiplex PCR reads through MiXCR, one entry per CDR3 protein. The data contain about 160,000 distinct CDR3 sequences, 30% to 45% of them seen just once; the ten biggest clones take up 5.8%. Sequencing input: peripheral blood. The receptors here all came from a woman aged 40 to 50 with Graves' ophthalmopathy.

The rearrangement links TRBV5-1 to TRBJ2-7, with TRBD1 identical over 7 bases. Germline loops: CDR1 SGHRS, CDR2 YFSETQ. The CDR3 totals 13 residues. V shed 5 bases, J shed 3 bases, and the junction held 5 bases outside the gene matches. The CDR3 DNA reads as TGCGCCAGCAGGTACCGGGACAGCTACGAGCAGTACTTC. This translates into CASRYRDSYEQYF.

This chain links TRBV3-1 with TRBJ2-5, with D perhaps TRBD1 (5 bases). This CDR3 contains 14 residues. Germline V lookup: CDR1 LGHDT, CDR2 YNNKEL (reference sequence). Trimming took 2 bases from V and 5 from J, leaving 12 bases between them. CDR3 sequence reads: CASSQSSGRETQYF. The CDR3 DNA is TGTGCCAGCAGCCAAAGTTCAGGGCGGGAGACCCAGTACTTC.

The chain joins TRBV28 to TRBJ2-5; 10 nucleotides align to TRBD2. Per germline, CDR1 MDHEN and CDR2 SYDVKM. After removal of 6 bases from V and 2 bases from J, the junction contained 6 bases not matched to a gene. This CDR3 comprises 15 residues. This CDR3 is CASSRPSGSQETQYF. CDR3 coding DNA: TGTGCCAGCAGCAGGCCTAGCGGGAGTCAAGAGACCCAGTACTTC.

This clonotype showed up many times. A read error may be the cause here, since a much bigger clone is one base away. The chain combines TRBV6-2 or TRBV6-3 with TRBJ1-1; 7 bases map to TRBD1. J was trimmed by 5 bases and V by 5 bases; bases with no gene match: 5. CDR1 is MNHEY and CDR2 is SVGEGT in the germline V gene. This CDR3 spans 13 amino acids. CDR3 in DNA: TGTGCCAGCAGTAAGGACAGGAGGACTGAAGCTTTCTTT. Encoded protein: CASSKDRRTEAFF.

The rearrangement uses TRBV6-1 and TRBJ1-2; 12 bases fit TRBD1. Germline values: CDR1 MNHNS, CDR2 SASEGT. V was clipped by 9 bases and J by 5 bases; unmatched bases: 4. The CDR3 has 13 residues. The CDR3 coding sequence is TGTGCCAGTTGGGACAGGGGGCAGTATGGCTACACCTTC. It codes for CASWDRGQYGYTF.

This CDR3 is CASSIAPRLAGGGQETQYF. CDR3 DNA sequence: TGTGCCAGCAGTATAGCCCCCCGTTTAGCGGGAGGAGGCCAAGAGACCCAGTACTTC. The chain couples TRBV6-2 or TRBV6-3 to TRBJ2-5; TRBD2 aligns across 10 bases. Germline assignment: CDR1 MNHEY and CDR2 SVGEGT. Trimming at V came to 5 bases and at J to 1 base, leaving 16 bases not matched to a gene. This CDR3 spans 19 amino acids.

The gene calls are TRBV28 and TRBJ2-7, with D maybe TRBD2 (6 bases). V was trimmed by 4 bases and J by 4 bases, leaving 17 bases between them. This CDR3 comprises 15 residues. Germline lookup yields CDR1 MDHEN and CDR2 SYDVKM. The CDR3 protein is CASSSISGSRYEQYF. Written as DNA, the CDR3 is TGTGCCAGCAGTTCAATATCCGGGAGCAGGTACGAGCAGTACTTC.

This clonotype appeared many times. The rearrangement uses TRBV18 and TRBJ1-2, with D uncertain. This CDR3 region has 15 residues. Trimming cost V 4 bases and J 6 bases, with 18 bases left between them. The germline V gene has CDR1 KGHSH and CDR2 LQKENI. The CDR3 nucleotides are TGTGCCAGCTCACTACTCGCACGTCGCGGGGATGGCTACACCTTC. Protein product: CASSLLARRGDGYTF.

This clonotype was found many times. The V gene is TRBV29-1, the J gene TRBJ2-7; D not resolved. V was clipped by 4 bases and J by 0 bases, with 7 bases between them. This CDR3 has 12 residues. Germline V CDR1 and CDR2: SQVTM, ANQGSEA. The CDR3 region is CSVGAGSYEQYF. The CDR3 DNA sequence: TGCAGCGTTGGGGCAGGCTCCTACGAGCAGTACTTC.

This clonotype was observed at least ten times. This sequence joins TRBV6-6 and TRBJ1-2; D is uncertain. This CDR3 has 13 residues. V shed 8 bases and J shed 5 bases, with 15 bases lying between them. The germline gives CDR1 MNHNY, CDR2 SVGAGI (reference sequence). CDR3 residues: CASLAAPQYGYTF. CDR3 nucleotides: TGTGCCAGCTTGGCGGCTCCACAGTATGGCTACACCTTC.

This clonotype has at least ten counts. This chain uses TRBV5-1 with TRBJ2-5; a possible D gene is TRBD1 (6 bases). Germline V lookup: CDR1 SGHRS, CDR2 YFSETQ. Trimming left V 0 bases short and J 5 bases short, with 11 bases between. The CDR3 is made up of 14 amino acids. For the CDR3, the DNA is TGCGCCAGCAGCTTGGGGGCAGGGGATGAGACCCAGTACTTC. It translates to CASSLGAGDETQYF.

This clonotype was counted at least ten times. The V gene is TRBV2, the J gene TRBJ2-5; TRBD2 might be the D (5 bases). Germline V gene data show CDR1 as SNHLY and CDR2 as FYNNEI. The CDR3 contains 14 residues. V was shortened by 8 bases and J by 3 bases, with 16 bases between the two germline ends. The CDR3 DNA reads TGTGCCAGCCGGAGGCGTCTCTTCGAAGAGACCCAGTACTTC. Its protein is CASRRRLFEETQYF.

The table lists this clonotype with many counts. The chain's CDR3 is CASSLVYGGRREKLFF. For the CDR3, the DNA is TGTGCCAGCAGTTTAGTCTATGGGGGGAGACGGGAAAAACTGTTTTTT. This chain connects TRBV12-3 or TRBV12-4 to TRBJ1-4; tentatively, D is TRBD1 (5 bases). The CDR3 loop spans 16 amino acids. V lost 1 base, J lost 8 bases, and 17 bases lay in between.

The chain uses TRBV6-1 and TRBJ1-2; no firm D call. The V end lost 8 bases, the J end lost 3 bases, and 10 bases lay between the germline ends. This CDR3 spans 12 amino acids. Germline values: CDR1 MNHNS, CDR2 SASEGT. The CDR3 loop reads CASRTRDYGYTF. DNA of the CDR3: TGTGCCAGCCGGACCCGAGACTATGGCTACACCTTC.

The chain links TRBV7-3 to TRBJ1-2; D might be TRBD1 (5 bases). This CDR3 contains 16 residues. CDR1 SGHTA and CDR2 FQGTGA come from the germline V gene. The germline V and J ends were trimmed by 2 bases and 4 bases, with 17 bases remaining between them. The CDR3 nucleotides read TGTGCCAGCAGCTTAGTAGCTATAGGGGTTAGCTATGGCTACACCTTC. This translates into CASSLVAIGVSYGYTF.

The CDR3 DNA sequence: TGCAGCGCACTCACAGGGCTGAACACTGAAGCTTTCTTT. Encoded protein: CSALTGLNTEAFF. The chain has TRBV29-1 and TRBJ1-1, with a weak D call TRBD1 (6 bases). V lost 7 bases and J 0 bases, leaving 12 bases between the germline ends. The CDR3 loop spans 13 amino acids. Per the germline V gene, CDR1 is SQVTM and CDR2 is ANQGSEA. The full variable domain, its missing parts supplied by reference TRBV29-1 and TRBJ1-1, is SAVISQKPSRDICQRGTSLTIQCQVDSQVTMMFWYRQQPGQSLTLIATANQGSEATYESGFVIDKFPISRPNLTFSTLTVSNMSPEDSSIYLCSALTGLNTEAFFGQGTRLTVV.

The gene calls are TRBV29-1 and TRBJ1-1; tentatively, D is TRBD1 (6 bases). The ends were cut back, 4 bases at V and 4 bases at J, with 10 bases in the middle. CDR1 is SQVTM and CDR2 is ANQGSEA in the germline V gene. This CDR3 comprises 12 residues. CDR3 nucleotide sequence: TGCAGCGTTGCCAGGGGTGGCACTGAAGCTTTCTTT. Translated: CSVARGGTEAFF.

This clonotype came up many times. The chain uses TRBV13 and TRBJ2-2; no reliable D call. The CDR3 consists of 16 residues. Germline V gives CDR1 PRHDT, CDR2 FYEKMQ (reference sequence). V was trimmed by 1 base and J by 2 bases, leaving 11 bases between them. CDR3 residues: CASSLAPAKNTGELFF. CDR3 DNA sequence: TGTGCCAGCAGCTTAGCGCCTGCGAAAAACACCGGGGAGCTGTTTTTT. The full variable domain, with the rest looked up from reference TRBV13 and TRBJ2-2, is AAGVIQSPRHLIKEKRETATLKCYPIPRHDTVYWYQQGPGQDPQFLISFYEKMQSDKGSIPDRFSAQQFSDYHSELNMSSLELGDSALYFCASSLAPAKNTGELFFGEGSRLTVL.

The V gene is TRBV7-2, the J gene TRBJ2-5; D not resolved. This CDR3 spans 11 amino acids. Germline-derived CDR1 and CDR2 are SGHTA and FQGNSA. Trimming stripped 7 bases from V and 5 bases from J, with 8 bases between. Here the CDR3 DNA reads TGTGCCAGCATCTCGGAGGAGACCCAGTACTTC. Translated, it gives CASISEETQYF.

The V and J genes are TRBV28 and TRBJ2-5, with TRBD1 matching 8 bases. The J segment lost 1 base and the V segment lost 5 bases, leaving 9 bases of the junction unmatched. Germline values: CDR1 MDHEN, CDR2 SYDVKM. The CDR3 totals 16 residues. The CDR3 nucleotides are TGTGCCAGCAGTAAGAAGGGCAGGGGGCCCCAAGAGACCCAGTACTTC. Translation gives CASSKKGRGPQETQYF. The full variable domain, its missing parts supplied by reference TRBV28 and TRBJ2-5, is DVKVTQSSRYLVKRTGEKVFLECVQDMDHENMFWYRQDPGLGLRLIYFSYDVKMKEKGDIPEGYSVSREKKERFSLILESASTNQTSMYLCASSKKGRGPQETQYFGPGTRLLVL.

The chain has TRBV7-2 and TRBJ1-1; the D is unclear. Trimming pared 5 bases from V and 0 bases from J, leaving 13 bases between. Germline CDR1 and CDR2: SGHTA and FQGNSA. The CDR3 is 15 amino acids. CDR3 sequence reads: CASSPSIIVNTEAFF. DNA for the CDR3: TGTGCCAGCAGCCCCTCAATAATAGTGAACACTGAAGCTTTCTTT.

At least ten counts were recorded for this clonotype. The rearrangement joins TRBV12-3 or TRBV12-4 to TRBJ2-7; 10 bases match TRBD1. The CDR3 runs 15 residues. After removal of 6 bases from V and 3 bases from J, the junction contained 8 bases not matched to a gene. Written as DNA, the CDR3 is TGTGCCAGCAGCAGCGGGACAGGGGTTTTCTACGAGCAGTACTTC. This codes for CASSSGTGVFYEQYF.

This chain connects TRBV7-2 to TRBJ2-7; D may match TRBD1 or TRBD2 (6 bases each). The CDR3 totals 15 residues. Per germline, CDR1 SGHTA and CDR2 FQGNSA. V lost 0 bases and J lost 3, with 12 bases in between. The CDR3: CASSLARGRGYEQYF. The CDR3 DNA reads as TGTGCCAGCAGCTTAGCGCGGGGCAGGGGCTACGAGCAGTACTTC.

This clonotype was detected ten times or more. The chain couples TRBV5-1 to TRBJ1-2, with D hard to call. The V end was cut by 3 bases, the J end by 8 bases, with 20 bases between. The CDR3 extends over 15 amino acids. Germline CDR1 reads SGHRS; CDR2 reads YFSETQ. The CDR3 sequence is CASSSTRNLAMGYTF. The CDR3 DNA reads TGCGCCAGCAGCTCCACAAGAAACCTAGCTATGGGCTACACCTTC.

This clonotype was detected ten times or more. The chain couples TRBV20-1 to TRBJ1-2; D may be TRBD1 (5 bases). From germline, CDR1 is DFQATT and CDR2 SNEGSKA (reference sequence). The CDR3 is 16 residues long. V lost 4 bases and J 0 bases, leaving 18 bases between the germline ends. The CDR3 protein is CSAMGLTGAANYGYTF. The CDR3 coding sequence is TGCAGTGCTATGGGCCTAACAGGCGCAGCTAACTATGGCTACACCTTC.

The table lists this clonotype with many counts. The chain joins TRBV28 to TRBJ1-5; D remains unclear. V shed 6 bases and J shed 4 bases, with 10 bases lying between them. The CDR3 sequence is 13 residues long. From germline, CDR1 is MDHEN and CDR2 SYDVKM. For the CDR3, the DNA is TGTGCCAGCAGGAACGGGGAAAATCAGCCCCAGCATTTT. Translated: CASRNGENQPQHF.

The V call is TRBV12-3 or TRBV12-4, the J call TRBJ2-7; D gene ambiguous. The CDR3 is 13 residues long. Trimming left V 6 bases short and J 0 bases short, with 9 bases between. Written as DNA, the CDR3 is TGTGCCAGCAGCGAACTGACCTCCTACGAGCAGTACTTC. Residues: CASSELTSYEQYF.